This T cell receptor beta chain was identified in a study of blood T cell repertoires in COVID-19. Method: immunoSEQ multiplex PCR; TCRdb's copy keeps in-frame clones and lacks some. The repertoire holds 350,000 or so clones, with about 86% as singletons. The CDR3 has 14 amino acids. Per the germline V gene, CDR1 is SNHLY and CDR2 is FYNNEI. V dropped 7 bases and J dropped 4; count of bases not matched to a gene: 7. The V gene is TRBV2, the J gene TRBJ2-1; 7 nucleotides match TRBD2. The sequencing sample was made of peripheral blood. The receptor comes from a man younger than 45 with active or convalescent COVID-19. The CDR3 bases are TGTGCCAGCACGGGCGGGAGTAGGTACAATGAGCAGTTCTTC. Its protein product is CASTGGSRYNEQFF. Looking up the rest from reference TRBV2 and TRBJ2-1 gives the full variable domain: EPEVTQTPSHQVTQMGQEVILRCVPISNHLYFYWYRQILGQKVEFLVSFYNNEISEKSEIFDDQFSVERPDGSNFTLKIRSTKLEDSAMYFCASTGGSRYNEQFFGPGTRLTVL.